This paragraph covers one T cell receptor beta chain sequence. This specimen belongs to a study of blood T cells in healthy people across ages. Germline CDR1 SGHVS, CDR2 FQNEAQ. V shed 4 bases and J 5 bases; nucleotides not matched to a gene: 4. The CDR3 runs to 14 residues. A second about 7 to 11 cycle PCR used barcoded and J-beta primers. TCRdb re-called the 5' RACE reads with MiXCR, one entry per CDR3 protein. This sample has fewer than 1.5 million distinct CDR3 sequences, with roughly 45% found just once. What was sequenced was blood. The sequence was collected from a woman aged 18-29 years in good health. J is TRBJ2-7 and V is TRBV7-8; TRBD1 matches at 11 bases. The CDR3 DNA reads TGTGCCAGCAGCTCCCGGGACAGGGGGAACGAGCAGTACTTC. Translated, it gives CASSSRDRGNEQYF.